The source of this TCR beta chain is a study of blood T cell repertoires in COVID-19. Study in general: Specimens from acute and convalescent COVID-19 originated in the United States, Italy and Spain.

Looked up from germline, CDR1 is KGHSH and CDR2 is LQKENI. Trimming left V 2 bases short and J 2 bases short, with 9 bases between. The CDR3 is 14 residues long. Profiling relied on immunoSEQ multiplex PCR, and the TCRdb table lists in-frame clones only, not all of them. The data show about 390,000 clones, roughly 86% seen once. The specimen sequenced was peripheral blood. The V call is TRBV18, the J call TRBJ1-2; D is undetermined. This sequence was found in a woman in her sixties with COVID-19, enrolled during active disease. CDR3 sequence: CASSPGRGNYGYTF. The DNA of the CDR3 is TGTGCCAGCTCACCAGGCCGGGGAAACTATGGCTACACCTTC. The full variable domain, completed using reference TRBV18 and TRBJ1-2, is NAGVMQNPRHLVRRRGQEARLRCSPMKGHSHVYWYRQLPEEGLKFMVYLQKENIIDESGMPKERFSAEFPKEGPSILRIQQVVRGDSAAYFCASSPGRGNYGYTFGSGTRLTVV.